The entry below gives a single TCR beta chain sequence along with its context. The antigen is unknown. Germline CDR1 is MNHNS and CDR2 is SASEGT. The CDR3 runs 15 residues. J was trimmed by 5 bases and V by 5 bases; bases with no gene match: 6. The data originate from a study of CD8+ T cells in alopecia areata. On the study more broadly: Treatment of the treated patients consisted of oral tofacitinib, 5 to 10 mg twice daily. Study-wide points: The study found TCR sharing across patients less clear than in mice, possibly for HLA reasons. Alphabeta T cells residing in normal skin are also sequenced in scalp samples. It was lesional scalp, especially alopecia totalis/universalis, that showed higher clonality than normal scalp.

As the sequencing template, cDNA was produced by extracting RNA and reverse transcribing it. This table comes from immunoSEQ multiplex PCR, and its TCRdb copy is limited to in-frame clones, with some not included. Of 150,000 to 200,000 clones listed, 65% to 75% are singletons. This receptor was obtained from a human donor with alopecia areata. The rearrangement joins TRBV6-1 to TRBJ2-1; 10 nucleotides line up with TRBD2. This material consisted of CD8+ T cells sorted from blood, taken at week 0. CDR3 sequence (DNA): TGTGCCAGCAGTTCCCTAGCGGGGGAAAACAATGAGCAGTTCTTC. Protein product: CASSSLAGENNEQFF.